The sequence of this T cell receptor (beta chain) was determined in a study of blood T cell repertoires in COVID-19 (dated by TCRdb to 2018 to 2020). Background for the entire study: The collaborator samples originated in the United States, Italy and Spain and spanned the acute and convalescent phases of COVID-19. The prospective study material was composed of cDNA or gDNA derived from T cells, B-cell-depleted T cells, or PBMCs. Deeply sampled blood TCRbeta repertoires from subjects exposed to, actively infected with, or recovered from COVID-19 were included in the dataset. The repertoires were made available in a free public database intended to serve as a resource for research on the immune response to SARS-CoV-2. Samples were obtained from the ongoing ImmuneRACE study (first 160 participants) and from 1,254 subjects provided by 6 global collaborators. Sample metadata almost always included a de-identified subject ID, COVID-19 status, age in years and sex. HLA class I and class II types, where available, came from metadata supplied by the sample provider rather than from assay-based typing.

TCRbeta CDR3 regions were amplified from genomic DNA by means of the immunoSEQ Assay, a bias-controlled multiplex PCR. For the original study's pipeline: The number of nucleated cells in each sample was estimated by amplification of reference gene primers within the assay. To quantify the absolute abundance of each unique TCRbeta CDR3 rearrangement, sequence reads were collapsed and filtered. For each sample, productive Simpson clonality was calculated as the square root of Simpson's diversity index across productive rearrangements. TCRdb took over this immuneACCESS table, retaining in-frame rearrangements with V and J assigned. Such tables are incomplete; in checked studies, under half of the missing clones stem from an unresolved V gene, and the remainder is unexplained. The V and J calls and clone size are taken from that table; D and trimming were inferred from the DNA. Recorded for this sample are about 140,000 clones; 88% of them occurred a single time. The top ten clones comprise more than 2% of the sample.

At one collaborating source in Seattle, patients were enrolled during active infection and were followed longitudinally through the course of disease. The collaborating institutions used their own protocols to collect whole blood in K2EDTA tubes. For TCRbeta analysis, collaborators shipped samples in one of three forms: frozen whole blood, isolated PBMCs, or DNA extracted from either of those sample types. In the case of this clone: The antigen this receptor binds is unknown. No base quality values were provided; no much bigger clone lies one nucleotide off.

Including cysteine and phenylalanine, the CDR3 has 17 amino acids. Here the CDR3 DNA is all that survives: 51 bases in frame from base 1. V is shortened by 0 bases, J by 0 bases, and the region joining them spans 10 bases. The germline V gene supplies CDR1 SGHRS and CDR2 YFSETQ. Broad study findings and their caveats: The amount of clinical and demographic metadata varied by source and participant and was provided uncurated.

This TCR came from a human donor with COVID-19, enrolled during active disease. The donor label of this sample is uncertain. The sequenced sample consisted of peripheral blood. Recombination joined TRBV5-1 with TRBJ2-6; the D gene cannot be resolved reliably. This receptor carries the CDR3 CASSLASGSSGANVLTF. DNA sequence: TGCGCCAGCAGCTTGGCTAGTGGGTCCTCTGGGGCCAACGTCCTGACTTTC.